The clone carrying this T cell receptor (beta chain) has ten or more counts. What it binds is unknown. The record originates from a study of identical twins. The study, taken as a whole, reports: In monozygotic twins, models underestimated the sharing of out-of-frame TCR alpha.

TCRdb redid the calling of the 5' RACE reads with MiXCR, one entry per CDR3 protein. Among under 1 million distinct CDR3 sequences listed, approximately 13% were seen once. Trimming cost V 6 bases and J 2 bases; bases outside gene matches: 5. CDR1 and CDR2 from the germline V gene are MNHNS and SASEGT. The CDR3 spans 16 residues. These sequences were also reported in another study, on yellow fever vaccine responses in identical twins.

The sequenced sample was PBMCs. This clonotype was sampled from a woman aged 18-29 years in good health. V usage is TRBV6-1 and J usage is TRBJ2-1, with 12 nucleotides matching TRBD2. The CDR3 DNA sequence: TGTGCCAGCAGAGGGGGACTAGCGGGTCCCTACAATGAGCAGTTCTTC. Amino acids: CASRGGLAGPYNEQFF.